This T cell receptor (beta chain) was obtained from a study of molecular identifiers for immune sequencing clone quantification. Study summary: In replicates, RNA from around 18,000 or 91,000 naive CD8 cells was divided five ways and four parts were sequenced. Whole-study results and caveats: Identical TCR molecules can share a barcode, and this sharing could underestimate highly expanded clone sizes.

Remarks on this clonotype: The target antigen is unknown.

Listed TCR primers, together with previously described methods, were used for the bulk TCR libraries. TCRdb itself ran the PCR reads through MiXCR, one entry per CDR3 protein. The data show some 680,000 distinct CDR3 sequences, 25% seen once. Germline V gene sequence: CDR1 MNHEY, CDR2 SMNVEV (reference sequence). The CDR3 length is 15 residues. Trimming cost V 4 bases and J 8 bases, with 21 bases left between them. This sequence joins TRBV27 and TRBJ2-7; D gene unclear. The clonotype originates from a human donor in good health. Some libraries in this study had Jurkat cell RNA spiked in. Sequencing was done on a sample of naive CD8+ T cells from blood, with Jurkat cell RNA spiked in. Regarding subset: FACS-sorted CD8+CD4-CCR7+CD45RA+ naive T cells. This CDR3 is CASSSFADPLEKQYF. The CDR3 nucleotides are TGTGCCAGCAGTTCTTTCGCAGATCCCCTCGAAAAGCAGTACTTC.